This T cell receptor (beta chain) was sequenced during a study of blood T cell repertoires in COVID-19. CDR1 and CDR2 from the germline V gene are LGHNA and YSLEER. The CDR3 totals 17 residues. V was shortened by 4 bases and J by 6 bases, with 21 bases between the two germline ends. Sequenced by immunoSEQ multiplex PCR; TCRdb stores in-frame clones only, minus some. The sample contains about 120,000 clones, around 80% of which appear only once. At least ten counts were recorded for this clone. This chain joins TRBV4-3 and TRBJ2-2; perhaps TRBD1 as D (5 bases). The sequenced sample consisted of peripheral blood. This sequence originates from a man in his fifties or sixties with active or convalescent COVID-19. CDR3 sequence: CASSPQAPGDSPGELFF. CDR3 sequence (DNA): TGCGCCAGCAGCCCCCAGGCCCCTGGCGACAGCCCCGGGGAGCTGTTTTTT.